This T cell receptor beta chain is from a study of T cell changes during pregnancy in multiple sclerosis. Germline CDR1 and CDR2: LNHDA and SQIVND (reference sequence). V dropped 5 bases and J dropped 3 bases, with 14 bases sitting between them. The CDR3 sequence is 14 residues long. Sequencing used immunoSEQ multiplex PCR; TCRdb keeps in-frame clones, though not all of them. Of 93,000 or so clones in the sample, almost 95% are singletons; the top ten hold 0.75% to 0.95%. The starting material was peripheral blood, obtained after pregnancy. The chain combines TRBV19 with TRBJ2-7; TRBD2 is a possible D gene (5 bases). This clonotype was obtained from a female donor with multiple sclerosis, enrolled in a pregnancy study. The CDR3 bases are TGTGCCAGTAGTTCCGGGGTTAAATACTACGAGCAGTACTTC. It yields the protein CASSSGVKYYEQYF.